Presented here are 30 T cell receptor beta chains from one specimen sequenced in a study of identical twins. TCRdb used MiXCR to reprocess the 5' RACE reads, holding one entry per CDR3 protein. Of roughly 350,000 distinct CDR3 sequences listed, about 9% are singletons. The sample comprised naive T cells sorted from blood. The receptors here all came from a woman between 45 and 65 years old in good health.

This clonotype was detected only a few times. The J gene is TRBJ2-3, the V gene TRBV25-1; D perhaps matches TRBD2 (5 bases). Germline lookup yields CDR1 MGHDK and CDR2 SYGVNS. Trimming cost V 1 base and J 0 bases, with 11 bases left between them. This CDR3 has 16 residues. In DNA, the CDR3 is TGTGCCAGCAGTGAATGGAGCGGAACTAGCACAGATACGCAGTATTTT. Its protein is CASSEWSGTSTDTQYF.

The CDR3 region has the DNA TGTGCCAGCAGCCAAGGGGGGGGCACATGGGAGGGCACAGATACGCAGTATTTT. Residues: CASSQGGGTWEGTDTQYF. The chain recombines TRBV4-2 with TRBJ2-3; D perhaps matches TRBD2 (7 bases). CDR1 LGHNA and CDR2 YNFKEQ come from the germline V gene. The CDR3 extends over 18 amino acids. Trimming took off 1 base at V and 1 base at J, with 18 bases between the two ends.

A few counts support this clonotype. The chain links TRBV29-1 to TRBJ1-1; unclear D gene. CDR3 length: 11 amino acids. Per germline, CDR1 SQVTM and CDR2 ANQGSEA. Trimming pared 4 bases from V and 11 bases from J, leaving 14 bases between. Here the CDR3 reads CSVVGPNEAFF. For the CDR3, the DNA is TGCAGCGTTGTAGGACCCAATGAGGCTTTCTTT.

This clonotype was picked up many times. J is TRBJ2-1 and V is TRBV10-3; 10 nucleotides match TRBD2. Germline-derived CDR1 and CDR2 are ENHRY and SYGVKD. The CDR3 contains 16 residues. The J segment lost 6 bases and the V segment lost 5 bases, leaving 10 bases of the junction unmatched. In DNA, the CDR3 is TGTGCCATCAGTTATATAGCGGGAGGCCGGGGCAATGAGCAGTTCTTC. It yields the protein CAISYIAGGRGNEQFF.

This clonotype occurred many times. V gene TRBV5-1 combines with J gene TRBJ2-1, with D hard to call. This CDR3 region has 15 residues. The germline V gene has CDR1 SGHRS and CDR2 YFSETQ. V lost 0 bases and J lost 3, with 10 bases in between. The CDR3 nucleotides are TGCGCCAGCAGCTTGGGGCCCAACTACTACAATGAGCAGTTCTTC. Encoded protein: CASSLGPNYYNEQFF.

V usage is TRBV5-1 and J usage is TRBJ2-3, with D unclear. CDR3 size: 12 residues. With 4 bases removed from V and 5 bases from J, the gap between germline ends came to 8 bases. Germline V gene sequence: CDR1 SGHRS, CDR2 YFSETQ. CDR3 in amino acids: CASSPELDTQYF. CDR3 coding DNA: TGCGCCAGCAGCCCAGAGCTAGATACGCAGTATTTT.

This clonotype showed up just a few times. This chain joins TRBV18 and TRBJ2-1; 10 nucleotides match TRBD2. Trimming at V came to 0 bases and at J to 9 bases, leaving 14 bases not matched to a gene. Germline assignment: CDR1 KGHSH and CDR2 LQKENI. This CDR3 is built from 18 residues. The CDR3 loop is CASSPPYSLAGDVGEQFF. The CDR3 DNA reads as TGTGCCAGCTCACCACCGTACAGTCTAGCGGGAGATGTGGGTGAGCAGTTCTTC.

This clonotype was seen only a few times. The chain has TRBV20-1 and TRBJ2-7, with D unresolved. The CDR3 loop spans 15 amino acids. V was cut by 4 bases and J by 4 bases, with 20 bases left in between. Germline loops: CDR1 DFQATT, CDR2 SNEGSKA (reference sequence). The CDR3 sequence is CSATGFEYPSYEQYF. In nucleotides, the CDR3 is TGCAGTGCTACAGGCTTCGAGTACCCTTCATACGAGCAGTACTTC.

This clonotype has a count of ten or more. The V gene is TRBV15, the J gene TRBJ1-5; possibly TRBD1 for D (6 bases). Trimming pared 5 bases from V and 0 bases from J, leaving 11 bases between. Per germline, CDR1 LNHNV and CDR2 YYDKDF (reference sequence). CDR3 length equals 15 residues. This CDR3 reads CATSPRQDSNQPQHF. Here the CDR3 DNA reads TGTGCCACCAGCCCAAGACAGGATAGCAATCAGCCCCAGCATTTT.

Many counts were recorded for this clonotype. The CDR3 spells CASSQRSGNTEAFF. In DNA form, the CDR3 reads TGCGCCAGCAGCCAAAGGTCTGGGAACACTGAAGCTTTCTTT. V and J are TRBV4-1 and TRBJ1-1; D call uncertain. The CDR3 length is 14 residues. Germline V gene sequence: CDR1 MGHRA, CDR2 YSYEKL. Trimming cost V 2 bases and J 1 base, with 8 bases left between them.

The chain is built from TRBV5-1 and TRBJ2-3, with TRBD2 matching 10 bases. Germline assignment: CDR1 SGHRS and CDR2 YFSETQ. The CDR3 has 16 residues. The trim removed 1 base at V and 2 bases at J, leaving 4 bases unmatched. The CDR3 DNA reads TGCGCCAGCAGCTTGAGACTAGCGGGTATCACAGATACGCAGTATTTT. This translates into CASSLRLAGITDTQYF.

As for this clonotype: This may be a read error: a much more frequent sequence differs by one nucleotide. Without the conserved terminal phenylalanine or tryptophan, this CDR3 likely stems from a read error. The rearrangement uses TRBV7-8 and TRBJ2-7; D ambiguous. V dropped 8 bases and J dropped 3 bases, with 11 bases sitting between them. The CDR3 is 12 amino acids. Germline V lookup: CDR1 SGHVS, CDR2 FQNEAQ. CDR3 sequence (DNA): TGTGCCAGCGGAAAGCGAAGCTACGAGCAGTACTAC. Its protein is CASGKRSYEQYY.

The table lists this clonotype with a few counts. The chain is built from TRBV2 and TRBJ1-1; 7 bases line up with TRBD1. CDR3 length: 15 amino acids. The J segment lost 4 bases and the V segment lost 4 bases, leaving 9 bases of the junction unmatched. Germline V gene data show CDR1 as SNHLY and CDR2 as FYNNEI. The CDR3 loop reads CASSGWGQLGTEAFF. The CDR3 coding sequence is TGTGCCAGCAGTGGTTGGGGACAGCTCGGCACTGAAGCTTTCTTT.

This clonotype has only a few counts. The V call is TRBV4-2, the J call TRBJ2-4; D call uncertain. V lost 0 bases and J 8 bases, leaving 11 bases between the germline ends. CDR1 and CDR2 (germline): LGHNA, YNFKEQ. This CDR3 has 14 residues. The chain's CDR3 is CASSQDHRWDIQYF. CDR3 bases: TGTGCCAGCAGCCAAGATCATCGGTGGGACATTCAGTACTTC.

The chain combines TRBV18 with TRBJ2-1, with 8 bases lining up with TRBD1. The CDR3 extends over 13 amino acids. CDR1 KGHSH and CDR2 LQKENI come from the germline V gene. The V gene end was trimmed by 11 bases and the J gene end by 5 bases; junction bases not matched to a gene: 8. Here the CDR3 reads CAGQGQDNNEQFF. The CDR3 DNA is TGTGCCGGGCAGGGACAGGACAACAATGAGCAGTTCTTC.

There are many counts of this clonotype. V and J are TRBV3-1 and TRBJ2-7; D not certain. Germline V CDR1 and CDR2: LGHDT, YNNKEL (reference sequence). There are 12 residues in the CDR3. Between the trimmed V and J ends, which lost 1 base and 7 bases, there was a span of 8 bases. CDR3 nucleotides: TGTGCCAGCAGCCAAGTGTATTTGGAGCAGTACGTC. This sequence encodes CASSQVYLEQYV.

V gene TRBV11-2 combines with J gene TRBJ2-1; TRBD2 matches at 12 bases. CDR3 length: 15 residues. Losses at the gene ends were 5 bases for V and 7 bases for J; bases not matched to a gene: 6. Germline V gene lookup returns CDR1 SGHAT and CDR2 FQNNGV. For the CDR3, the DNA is TGTGCCAGCAGCGCGACTAGCGGGAGTTTGAATGAGCAGTTCTTC. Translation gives CASSATSGSLNEQFF.

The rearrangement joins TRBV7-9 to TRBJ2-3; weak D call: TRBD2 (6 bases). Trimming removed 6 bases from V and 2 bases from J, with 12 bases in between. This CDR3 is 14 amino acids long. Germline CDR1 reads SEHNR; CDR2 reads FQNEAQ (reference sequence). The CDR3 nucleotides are TGTGCCAGCAGTTCTAGCGTAAACACAGATACGCAGTATTTT. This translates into CASSSSVNTDTQYF.

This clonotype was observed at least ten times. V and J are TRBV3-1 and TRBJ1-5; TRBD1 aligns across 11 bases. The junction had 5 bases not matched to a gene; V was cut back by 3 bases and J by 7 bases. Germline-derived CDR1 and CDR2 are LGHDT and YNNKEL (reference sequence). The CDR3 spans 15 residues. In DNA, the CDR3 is TGTGCCAGCAGCCAGGGGACAGGGGGTTGGCAGCCCCAGCATTTT. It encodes CASSQGTGGWQPQHF.

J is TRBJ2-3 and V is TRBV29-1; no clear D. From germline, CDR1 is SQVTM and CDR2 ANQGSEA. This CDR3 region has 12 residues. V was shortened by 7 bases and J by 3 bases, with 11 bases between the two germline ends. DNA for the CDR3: TGCAGCGCCCAGCCTGGGACAGATACGCAGTATTTT. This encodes CSAQPGTDTQYF.

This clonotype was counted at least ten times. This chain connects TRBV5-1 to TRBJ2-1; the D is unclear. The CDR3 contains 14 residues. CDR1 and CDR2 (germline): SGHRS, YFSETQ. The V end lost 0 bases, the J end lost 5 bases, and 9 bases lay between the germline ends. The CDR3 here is CASSLGVLDNEQFF. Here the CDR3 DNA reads TGCGCCAGCAGCTTGGGGGTTCTTGACAATGAGCAGTTCTTC.

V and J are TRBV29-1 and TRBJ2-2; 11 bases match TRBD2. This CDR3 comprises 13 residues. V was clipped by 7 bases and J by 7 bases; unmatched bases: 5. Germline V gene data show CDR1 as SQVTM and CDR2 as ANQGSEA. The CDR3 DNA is TGCAGCGGTCGACTAGCGGGAAACGGGGAGCTGTTTTTT. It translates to CSGRLAGNGELFF.

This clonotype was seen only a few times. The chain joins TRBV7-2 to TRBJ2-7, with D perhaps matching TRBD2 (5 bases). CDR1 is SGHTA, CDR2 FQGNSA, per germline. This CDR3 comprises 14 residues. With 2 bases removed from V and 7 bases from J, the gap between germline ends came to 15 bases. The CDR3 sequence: CASSLRLARGEQYF. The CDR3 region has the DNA TGTGCCAGCAGCTTAAGGCTAGCCCGCGGGGAGCAGTACTTC.

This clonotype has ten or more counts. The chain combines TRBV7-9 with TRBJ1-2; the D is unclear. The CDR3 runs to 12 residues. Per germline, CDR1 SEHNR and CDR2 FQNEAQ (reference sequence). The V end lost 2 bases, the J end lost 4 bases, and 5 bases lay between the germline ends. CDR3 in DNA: TGTGCCAGCAGCTTATCGTTCTATGGCTACACCTTC. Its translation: CASSLSFYGYTF.

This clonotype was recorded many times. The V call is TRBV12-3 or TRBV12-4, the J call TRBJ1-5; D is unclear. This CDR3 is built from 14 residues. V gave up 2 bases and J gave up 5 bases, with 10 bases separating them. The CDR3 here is CASSLKGYYQPQHF. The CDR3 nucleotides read TGTGCCAGCAGTTTAAAGGGTTACTATCAGCCCCAGCATTTT.

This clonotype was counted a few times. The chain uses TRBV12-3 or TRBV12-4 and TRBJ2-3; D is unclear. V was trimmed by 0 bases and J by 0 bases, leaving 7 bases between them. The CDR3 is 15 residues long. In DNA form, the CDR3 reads TGTGCCAGCAGTTTAGCCAGTGGCAGCACAGATACGCAGTATTTT. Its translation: CASSLASGSTDTQYF.

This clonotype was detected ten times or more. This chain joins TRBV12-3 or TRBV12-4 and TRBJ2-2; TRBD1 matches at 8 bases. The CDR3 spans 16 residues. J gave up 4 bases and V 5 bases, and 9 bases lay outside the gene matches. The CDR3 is CASSPGTGVVTGELFF. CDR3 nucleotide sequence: TGTGCCAGCAGTCCCGGGACAGGAGTTGTCACCGGGGAGCTGTTTTTT.

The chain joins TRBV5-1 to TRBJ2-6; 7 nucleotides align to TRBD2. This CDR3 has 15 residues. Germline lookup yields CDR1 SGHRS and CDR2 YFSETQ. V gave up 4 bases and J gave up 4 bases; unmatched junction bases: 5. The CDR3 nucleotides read TGCGCCAGCAGCCGGGGGGTGTCAGGGGCCAACGTCCTGACTTTC. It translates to CASSRGVSGANVLTF.

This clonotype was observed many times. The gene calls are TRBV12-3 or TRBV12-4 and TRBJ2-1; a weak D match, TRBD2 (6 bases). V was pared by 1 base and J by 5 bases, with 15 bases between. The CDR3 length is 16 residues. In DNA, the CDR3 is TGTGCCAGCAGTTTAGAGTGGGACTCTGAAGACAATGAGCAGTTCTTC. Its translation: CASSLEWDSEDNEQFF.

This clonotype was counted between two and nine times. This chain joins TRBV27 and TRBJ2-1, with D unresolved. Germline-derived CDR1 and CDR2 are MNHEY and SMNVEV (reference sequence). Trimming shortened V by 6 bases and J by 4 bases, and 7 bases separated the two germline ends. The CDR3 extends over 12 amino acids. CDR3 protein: CASRDGYNEQFF. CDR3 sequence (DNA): TGTGCCAGCAGAGACGGATACAATGAGCAGTTCTTC.